These 23 T cell receptor beta chains were sequenced from one sample in a study of blood T cell repertoires in COVID-19. TCRdb keeps only in-frame clones here, not all; method: immunoSEQ multiplex PCR. The table has 200,000 or so clones, around 80% seen once; the top ten hold 6% to 8%. Material for sequencing was peripheral blood. The receptor source for this set is a human donor with acute or convalescent COVID-19. The donor label of this sample is uncertain.

The rearrangement links TRBV7-3 to TRBJ2-3, with 7 bases identical to TRBD1. CDR1 and CDR2 from the germline V gene are SGHTA and FQGTGA. Germline trimming cut 5 bases from V and 2 bases from J; bases unmatched to any gene: 4. This CDR3 has 14 amino acids. CDR3 sequence (DNA): TGTGCCAGCAGCCCAGGGGGATACACAGATACGCAGTATTTT. Its translation: CASSPGGYTDTQYF. The entire variable domain, with the rest obtained from reference TRBV7-3 and TRBJ2-3, is as follows: GAGVSQTPSNKVTEKGKYVELRCDPISGHTALYWYRQSLGQGPEFLIYFQGTGAADDSGLPNDRFFAVRPEGSVSTLKIQRTERGDSAVYLCASSPGGYTDTQYFGPGTRLTVL.

The genes are TRBV7-2 and TRBJ2-1; D unresolved. Trimming removed 3 bases at V and 4 bases at J, with 10 bases between. The length of the CDR3 is 14 residues. Germline loops: CDR1 SGHTA, CDR2 FQGNSA. The CDR3 sequence: CASSFFSLYNEQFF. CDR3 nucleotide sequence: TGTGCCAGCAGCTTCTTCTCTCTGTACAATGAGCAGTTCTTC.

The V gene is TRBV2, the J gene TRBJ1-4; D is ambiguous. The CDR3 is 14 residues long. V lost 6 bases and J 0 bases, leaving 8 bases between the germline ends. The germline CDR1 and CDR2 sequences are SNHLY and FYNNEI. CDR3 sequence: CASRADSTNEKLFF. CDR3 nucleotide sequence: TGTGCCAGCAGGGCGGACTCAACTAATGAAAAACTGTTTTTT.

CDR3 sequence reads: CASSYGTGGRGYTF. As DNA, the CDR3 is TGTGCCAGCAGTTACGGAACAGGGGGAAGGGGCTACACCTTC. This chain uses TRBV6-5 with TRBJ1-2, with TRBD1 matching 8 bases. The ends lost 2 bases at V and 8 bases at J; junction bases unmatched: 7. The V gene's germline CDR1 is MNHEY and CDR2 SVGAGI. This CDR3 has 14 residues.

The rearrangement joins TRBV28 to TRBJ2-7; 9 bases agree with TRBD1. CDR3 length: 14 amino acids. V was clipped by 3 bases and J by 4 bases; unmatched bases: 4. Germline V gene lookup returns CDR1 MDHEN and CDR2 SYDVKM. The CDR3 nucleotides are TGTGCCAGCAGTTTGGACAGGGGAAGATACGAGCAGTACTTC. Protein sequence: CASSLDRGRYEQYF. The variable domain in full, with the rest retrieved from reference TRBV28 and TRBJ2-7, is DVKVTQSSRYLVKRTGEKVFLECVQDMDHENMFWYRQDPGLGLRLIYFSYDVKMKEKGDIPEGYSVSREKKERFSLILESASTNQTSMYLCASSLDRGRYEQYFGPGTRLTVT.

This clone was picked up a small number of times. V gene TRBV19 combines with J gene TRBJ1-5; TRBD1 aligns across 7 bases. Germline lookup yields CDR1 LNHDA and CDR2 SQIVND (reference sequence). The V and J ends lost 8 bases and 5 bases, in that order; junction bases with no gene match: 9. The CDR3 has 14 residues. CDR3 sequence (DNA): TGTGCCAGTGGGACGGGACAGATCTATCAGCCCCAGCATTTT. Its protein is CASGTGQIYQPQHF.

The chain couples TRBV7-7 to TRBJ2-5, with 9 bases fitting TRBD2. The junction had 5 bases not matched to a gene; V was cut back by 3 bases and J by 6 bases. Germline V lookup: CDR1 SSHAT, CDR2 FNYEAQ (reference sequence). The CDR3 runs to 14 residues. The CDR3 loop is CASSLAGGLKTQYF. CDR3 bases: TGTGCCAGCAGCTTGGCGGGAGGGTTGAAGACCCAGTACTTC.

This clone was observed once. J is TRBJ1-3 and V is TRBV7-9, with D unresolved. CDR3 length: 14 amino acids. The V gene's germline CDR1 is SEHNR and CDR2 FQNEAQ (reference sequence). Trimming removed 5 bases from V and 2 bases from J, with 10 bases in between. The CDR3 here is CASSPDTTGNTIYF. The DNA for the CDR3 is TGTGCCAGCAGCCCTGACACAACTGGAAACACCATATATTTT.

The chain is built from TRBV19 and TRBJ1-5; 10 bases align to TRBD1. The CDR3 runs to 15 residues. Trimming removed 7 bases from V and 5 bases from J; junction bases left unmatched: 8. The germline gives CDR1 LNHDA, CDR2 SQIVND (reference sequence). The CDR3: CASTSGQGGYQPQHF. As DNA, the CDR3 is TGTGCCAGTACTTCCGGACAGGGGGGATATCAGCCCCAGCATTTT.

The V gene is TRBV28, the J gene TRBJ2-7; 9 positions agree with TRBD2. The CDR3 is made up of 14 amino acids. V gave up 1 base and J gave up 7 bases; unmatched junction bases: 5. In germline, CDR1 is MDHEN, CDR2 SYDVKM. CDR3 coding DNA: TGTGCCAGCAGTTTATCTAGCCTAGCGGGGGAGCAGTACTTC. The encoded protein is CASSLSSLAGEQYF.

The genes are TRBV10-3 and TRBJ2-1, with D maybe TRBD1 (5 bases). Germline loops: CDR1 ENHRY, CDR2 SYGVKD. The CDR3 runs 13 residues. V gave up 7 bases and J gave up 7 bases, with 14 bases separating them. CDR3 region: CAINTDPGNEQFF. In DNA form, the CDR3 reads TGTGCCATCAACACCGACCCAGGGAATGAGCAGTTCTTC.

CDR3 sequence reads: CASSLAKGQGAYGYTF. The CDR3 DNA sequence: TGTGCCAGCAGCTTGGCCAAGGGACAGGGGGCCTATGGCTACACCTTC. The V and J genes are TRBV5-6 and TRBJ1-2; 12 positions match TRBD1. The length of the CDR3 is 16 residues. In germline, CDR1 is SGHDT, CDR2 YYEEEE. V was clipped by 0 bases and J by 4 bases; unmatched bases: 4.

This clone has more than one count but fewer than ten. The V gene is TRBV7-6, the J gene TRBJ2-3, with TRBD2 matching 7 bases. The CDR3 runs 15 residues. V was pared by 0 bases and J by 5 bases, with 5 bases of the junction left unmatched. CDR1 is SGHVS and CDR2 is FNYEAQ in the germline V gene. The CDR3 DNA reads as TGTGCCAGCAGCTTAGCGGGAGGGCCGCGAGATACGCAGTATTTT. This encodes CASSLAGGPRDTQYF.

This sequence joins TRBV19 and TRBJ1-4; TRBD1 might be the D (6 bases). The CDR3 sequence is 15 residues long. V lost 5 bases, J lost 4 bases, and 14 bases lay in between. Germline CDR1 LNHDA, CDR2 SQIVND (reference sequence). The CDR3 coding sequence is TGTGCCAGTAGTGGCTGGACAGCCTATAATGAAAAACTGTTTTTT. Translation gives CASSGWTAYNEKLFF.

This clone was counted once. V gene TRBV7-9 combines with J gene TRBJ2-7; TRBD1 might be the D (6 bases). From germline, CDR1 is SEHNR and CDR2 FQNEAQ (reference sequence). The CDR3 has 14 residues. V lost 7 bases to trimming and J lost 0 bases, with 13 bases between them. In DNA form, the CDR3 reads TGTGCCAGCACCCGGGACACCTCCTCCTACGAGCAGTACTTC. This translates into CASTRDTSSYEQYF.

This rearrangement joins TRBV23-1 to TRBJ1-2; D gene uncertain. TRBV23-1 counts as an open reading frame of uncertain function. This CDR3 region has 14 residues. V shed 7 bases and J shed 7 bases, with 19 bases lying between them. The CDR3 region is CASIAKLNRGGYTF. CDR3 bases: TGCGCCAGCATAGCAAAATTAAACCGTGGTGGCTACACCTTC.

This rearrangement joins TRBV24-1 to TRBJ2-5, with 14 bases fitting TRBD2. Germline CDR1 and CDR2: KGHDR and SFDVKD. The V segment lost 2 bases and the J segment 5 bases; nucleotides outside the gene matches: 3. This CDR3 region has 16 residues. The CDR3 protein is CATSDSGLAGVETQYF. In DNA form, the CDR3 reads TGTGCCACCAGTGATTCGGGACTAGCGGGAGTGGAGACCCAGTACTTC.

The chain recombines TRBV11-3 with TRBJ2-7, with D perhaps matching TRBD1 (6 bases). The germline CDR1 and CDR2 sequences are SGHNT and YENEEA. The CDR3 length is 13 residues. V lost 5 bases and J lost 6, with 14 bases in between. The CDR3 DNA reads TGTGCCAGCAGCACTACAGGGATGGGCGAGCAGTACTTC. It specifies CASSTTGMGEQYF.

This rearrangement joins TRBV3-1 (or the pseudogene TRBV3-2) to TRBJ1-4, with D unclear. The germline gives CDR1 LGHDT, CDR2 YNNKEL (reference sequence). Deletions cut 0 bases from V and 8 bases from J, with 13 bases between. The length of the CDR3 is 15 residues. The DNA for the CDR3 is TGTGCCAGCAGCCAAGATCGCCTGGCGGAAGAAAAACTGTTTTTT. This gives the protein CASSQDRLAEEKLFF.

The chain carries TRBV5-1 and TRBJ2-7; a possible D gene is TRBD1 (6 bases). The V end lost 7 bases, the J end lost 0 bases, and 14 bases lay between the germline ends. This CDR3 has 14 amino acids. CDR1 is SGHRS and CDR2 is YFSETQ in the germline V gene. For the CDR3, the DNA is TGCGCCAGCCACCGGGACACCTCCTCCTACGAGCAGTACTTC. Amino acids: CASHRDTSSYEQYF.

This chain connects TRBV19 to TRBJ2-5; no firm D call. Germline V gives CDR1 LNHDA, CDR2 SQIVND (reference sequence). The CDR3 is made up of 13 amino acids. Trimming stripped 3 bases from V and 5 bases from J, with 10 bases between. The CDR3 DNA sequence: TGTGCCAGTAGTATTGAGCTATGGGAGACCCAGTACTTC. It is translated as CASSIELWETQYF.

The chain couples TRBV12-5 to TRBJ2-1; no firm D call. The CDR3 is made up of 13 amino acids. V dropped 3 bases and J dropped 7 bases, with 10 bases sitting between them. Germline values: CDR1 LGHNT, CDR2 FRNRAP. The CDR3 DNA reads TGTGCTAGTGGTTTTTCGGTCGAGAATGAGCAGTTCTTC. Translation: CASGFSVENEQFF.

In its sample, this clone was seen once. The chain combines TRBV18 with TRBJ2-7; a weak D match, TRBD1 (6 bases). The V gene lost 2 bases and the J gene lost 4 bases, with 9 bases spanning the gap. The CDR3 consists of 13 residues. Per germline, CDR1 KGHSH and CDR2 LQKENI. The CDR3 region has the DNA TGTGCCAGCTCACCAGGACAGATTTACGAGCAGTACTTC. Encoded protein: CASSPGQIYEQYF. The full variable domain, its missing parts supplied by reference TRBV18 and TRBJ2-7, is NAGVMQNPRHLVRRRGQEARLRCSPMKGHSHVYWYRQLPEEGLKFMVYLQKENIIDESGMPKERFSAEFPKEGPSILRIQQVVRGDSAAYFCASSPGQIYEQYFGPGTRLTVT.